These 14 T cell receptor beta chains originate from one sample sequenced in a study of T cell changes during pregnancy in multiple sclerosis. Profiling relied on immunoSEQ multiplex PCR, and the TCRdb table lists in-frame clones only, not all of them. The repertoire has just under 80,000 clones, 80% to 95% of them found once; the top ten carry more than 0.8%. The sequencing here drew on peripheral blood, taken in the first trimester of pregnancy. The source is a female donor with multiple sclerosis, enrolled in a pregnancy study.

The chain links TRBV10-3 to TRBJ2-7; 7 bases fit TRBD1. Trimming at V came to 11 bases and at J to 4 bases, leaving 14 bases not matched to a gene. The CDR3 has 14 amino acids. Germline loops: CDR1 ENHRY, CDR2 SYGVKD. CDR3 loop: CACRPGGSVYEQYF. The CDR3 DNA reads TGTGCCTGCCGACCAGGGGGTAGTGTATACGAGCAGTACTTC.

V is TRBV18 and J is TRBJ2-1; 7 nucleotides line up with TRBD1. This CDR3 comprises 13 residues. The V gene's germline CDR1 is KGHSH and CDR2 LQKENI. V lost 11 bases to trimming and J lost 7 bases; unmatched junction nucleotides: 11. CDR3 in DNA: TGTGCCGGAGAACAGGGGAACAGGAATGAGCAGTTCTTC. The encoded protein is CAGEQGNRNEQFF. Complete variable domain (other parts from reference TRBV18 and TRBJ2-1): NAGVMQNPRHLVRRRGQEARLRCSPMKGHSHVYWYRQLPEEGLKFMVYLQKENIIDESGMPKERFSAEFPKEGPSILRIQQVVRGDSAAYFCAGEQGNRNEQFFGPGTRLTVL.

J is TRBJ2-5 and V is TRBV15; the D is unclear. Trimming removed 3 bases at V and 5 bases at J, with 7 bases between. Germline CDR1 LNHNV, CDR2 YYDKDF (reference sequence). CDR3 length equals 12 residues. The CDR3 loop reads CATSSGEETQYF. The CDR3, as DNA: TGTGCCACCAGCAGCGGTGAGGAGACCCAGTACTTC.

In DNA form, the CDR3 reads TGTGCCAGCAGGATCGGGGACTACACTGAAAAACTGTTTTTT. This codes for CASRIGDYTEKLFF. V usage is TRBV6-6 and J usage is TRBJ1-4; maybe TRBD1 (5 bases). Germline assignment: CDR1 MNHNY and CDR2 SVGAGI (reference sequence). The CDR3 runs 14 residues. The V end lost 6 bases, the J end lost 7 bases, and 15 bases lay between the germline ends.

The rearrangement uses TRBV18 and TRBJ1-2; 7 bases agree with TRBD1. Germline V CDR1 and CDR2: KGHSH, LQKENI. The CDR3 length is 14 residues. Trimming at V came to 0 bases and at J to 8 bases, leaving 6 bases not matched to a gene. The CDR3 spells CASSPPGPRGGYTF. DNA for the CDR3: TGTGCCAGCTCACCACCCGGGCCCAGGGGGGGCTACACCTTC.

This clone showed up just a few times. V is TRBV18 and J is TRBJ2-7; 7 bases map to TRBD2. The CDR3 has 14 amino acids. CDR1 and CDR2 from the germline V gene are KGHSH and LQKENI. V gave up 2 bases and J gave up 2 bases; unmatched junction bases: 3. This chain's CDR3 is CASSPAGDTYEQYF. CDR3 sequence (DNA): TGTGCCAGCTCACCAGCGGGGGATACCTACGAGCAGTACTTC.

The chain is built from TRBV5-1 and TRBJ2-3, with D perhaps matching TRBD1 (5 bases). V was clipped by 1 base and J by 4 bases, with 7 bases between them. CDR3 length: 13 amino acids. Germline lookup yields CDR1 SGHRS and CDR2 YFSETQ. The CDR3 region has the DNA TGCGCCAGCAGCTTGCCAGGGTCAGATACGCAGTATTTT. Amino acid sequence: CASSLPGSDTQYF.

DNA for the CDR3: TGTGCCAGCACGGGTGGCAGGGGCGTTTCGGCAGATACGCAGTATTTT. This encodes CASTGGRGVSADTQYF. The chain has TRBV6-6 and TRBJ2-3, with a weak D call TRBD1 (6 bases). The length of the CDR3 is 16 residues. Germline-derived CDR1 and CDR2 are MNHNY and SVGAGI (reference sequence). Trimming took off 7 bases at V and 4 bases at J, with 21 bases between the two ends.

V usage is TRBV6-1 and J usage is TRBJ2-5; D might be TRBD2 (5 bases). Trimming cost V 3 bases and J 6 bases, with 11 bases left between them. The CDR3 runs 13 residues. Germline V CDR1 and CDR2: MNHNS, SASEGT. The CDR3 loop reads CASSEGSRQTQYF. The CDR3 nucleotides are TGTGCCAGCAGTGAGGGGAGTAGACAGACCCAGTACTTC.

The chain joins TRBV18 to TRBJ1-4, with 11 bases that match TRBD1. CDR1 KGHSH and CDR2 LQKENI come from the germline V gene. J lost 7 bases, V lost 6 bases, and 7 bases had no gene match. The CDR3 totals 15 residues. CDR3 nucleotides: TGTGCCAGCTCCCCCGGGACAGGGGGAGGTGAAAAACTGTTTTTT. This encodes CASSPGTGGGEKLFF.

The CDR3 DNA follows: TGTGCCAGCTGGCAAGGAGGGGGGGACTATGGCTACACCTTC. It yields the protein CASWQGGGDYGYTF. The V call is TRBV28, the J call TRBJ1-2, with a possible D match to TRBD1 (6 bases). V was shortened by 8 bases and J by 3 bases, with 16 bases between the two germline ends. The CDR3 runs 14 residues. Looked up from germline, CDR1 is MDHEN and CDR2 is SYDVKM.

DNA of the CDR3: TGTGCCAGCAGTGAGCGACTCTCCGGGACAGCCCCATCGCAGTTCTTC. It encodes CASSERLSGTAPSQFF. The chain links TRBV25-1 to TRBJ2-1; TRBD1 agrees at 7 bases. Germline trimming cut 3 bases from V and 12 bases from J; bases unmatched to any gene: 17. Germline CDR1 is MGHDK and CDR2 is SYGVNS. The CDR3 runs 16 residues.

This sequence joins TRBV4-3 and TRBJ1-2; D is unclear. V lost 1 base to trimming and J lost 3 bases, with 12 bases between them. CDR3 length: 15 amino acids. Germline assignment: CDR1 LGHNA and CDR2 YSLEER. For the CDR3, the DNA is TGCGCCAGCAGCCAAGGCCCTACAGTGGACTATGGCTACACCTTC. Its protein is CASSQGPTVDYGYTF.

This sequence joins TRBV7-3 and TRBJ2-1, with 10 bases identical to TRBD1. In germline, CDR1 is SGHTA, CDR2 FQGTGA. The CDR3 spans 18 residues. Germline trimming cut 4 bases from V and 8 bases from J; bases unmatched to any gene: 17. The CDR3 reads CASSSGTGTGVGWDEQFF. CDR3 DNA sequence: TGTGCCAGCAGCTCCGGAACCGGGACAGGGGTTGGTTGGGATGAGCAGTTCTTC. The full variable domain, its missing parts supplied by reference TRBV7-3 and TRBJ2-1, is GAGVSQTPSNKVTEKGKYVELRCDPISGHTALYWYRQSLGQGPEFLIYFQGTGAADDSGLPNDRFFAVRPEGSVSTLKIQRTERGDSAVYLCASSSGTGTGVGWDEQFFGPGTRLTVL.